The TCR beta chain under discussion was sequenced for a study of T cells in women clearing cervical HPV infection. Study-wide points: Timing of associations relative to infection is unclear; T-cell subsets were not isolated.

All donors had a single incident cervical HPV16 infection, not prevalent. On this clone: Its antigen is not identified. The CDR3 extends 3 residues past the end of the read, so its final part is completed from the germline J gene.

From germline, CDR1 is SGHDT and CDR2 YYEEEE. CDR3 length: 12 amino acids. Trimming pared 6 bases from V and 6 bases from J, leaving 13 bases between. Using immunoSEQ multiplex PCR, the repertoire was profiled, and TCRdb retains in-frame clones only, with some absent. The sample yields more than 20,000 clones, of which the top ten take up 4% to 6%. The sequencing sample was made of blood buffy coat. The chain couples TRBV5-6 to TRBJ2-7, with unresolved D. The TCR sequence derives from a woman aged 18 to 75 with a cervical HPV16 infection that either progressed to CIN3+ or cleared (not recorded which). This chain's CDR3 is CASTHTELEQYF. CDR3 bases read: TGTGCCAGCACCCATACAGAACTCGAG.